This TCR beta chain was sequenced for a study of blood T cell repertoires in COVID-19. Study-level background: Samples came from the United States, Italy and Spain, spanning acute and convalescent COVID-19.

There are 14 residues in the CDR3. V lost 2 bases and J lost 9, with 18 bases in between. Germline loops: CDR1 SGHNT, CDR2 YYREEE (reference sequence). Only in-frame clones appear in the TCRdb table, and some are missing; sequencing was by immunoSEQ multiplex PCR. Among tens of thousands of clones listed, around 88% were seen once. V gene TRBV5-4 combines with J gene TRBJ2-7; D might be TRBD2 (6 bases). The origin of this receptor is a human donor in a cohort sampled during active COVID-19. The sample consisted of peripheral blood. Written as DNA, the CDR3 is TGTGCCAGCAGCTTTAGCGGCAGAGGACGCGGGCAGTACTTC. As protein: CASSFSGRGRGQYF.